The 22 T cell receptor beta chains below come from one sample, sequenced in a study of T-cell reconstitution after alpha-beta-depleted transplantation in children. Overall study results and limits: Newly made T cells mostly supplied T-cell counts and diversity one year after transplant.

The TCRbeta library incorporated unique molecular identifiers. TCRdb reprocessed the PCR reads via MiXCR and lists one record per CDR3 protein. The sample contains about 300,000 distinct CDR3 sequences, 6% to 10% of which appear only once. Their antigen targets remain unknown. This sample comprised peripheral blood, obtained 360 days after TCRalphabeta/CD19-depleted stem cell transplant. These receptors were obtained from a female patient aged 2-10 years who had a stem cell transplant for Fanconi anemia, so the T cells may come from the graft donor.

This clonotype was counted between two and nine times. V is TRBV4-2 and J is TRBJ1-4, with a weak D call TRBD1 (6 bases). Germline lookup yields CDR1 LGHNA and CDR2 YNFKEQ. This CDR3 comprises 14 residues. Trimming stripped 1 base from V and 6 bases from J, with 9 bases between. Here the CDR3 DNA reads TGTGCCAGCAGCCAAGGGTACAGGGATGAAAAACTGTTTTTT. Amino acids: CASSQGYRDEKLFF.

This clonotype was picked up a small number of times. The gene calls are TRBV28 and TRBJ2-6; D is perhaps TRBD2 (5 bases). Trimming took 6 bases from V and 2 from J, leaving 14 bases between them. Germline V gives CDR1 MDHEN, CDR2 SYDVKM. The CDR3 extends over 16 amino acids. The CDR3 loop reads CASSLPGIAGANVLTF. CDR3 DNA sequence: TGTGCCAGCAGCTTGCCCGGGATCGCTGGGGCCAACGTCCTGACTTTC.

This clonotype was counted at least ten times. This chain connects TRBV4-2 to TRBJ1-1; tentative D call: TRBD1 (5 bases). CDR1 and CDR2 (germline): LGHNA, YNFKEQ. The CDR3 runs to 15 residues. V was cut by 5 bases and J by 2 bases, with 15 bases left in between. The CDR3 reads CASSDLKGLNTEAFF. CDR3 nucleotide sequence: TGTGCCAGCAGCGATTTGAAGGGGTTAAACACTGAAGCTTTCTTT.

This clonotype came up many times. The CDR3 nucleotides read TGTGCCAGCAGTTTCCTAGCGGGGGGGGGTACGCAGTATTTT. Protein sequence: CASSFLAGGGTQYF. The chain links TRBV12-3 or TRBV12-4 to TRBJ2-3, with TRBD2 matching 12 bases. V was clipped by 3 bases and J by 8 bases; unmatched bases: 3. The CDR3 loop spans 14 amino acids.

This clonotype appeared many times. The chain couples TRBV2 to TRBJ2-3; no clear D gene. Trimming removed 3 bases at V and 4 bases at J, with 2 bases between. Germline V gene data show CDR1 as SNHLY and CDR2 as FYNNEI. The CDR3 runs 11 residues. The CDR3 loop is CASSDADTQYF. CDR3 DNA sequence: TGTGCCAGCAGTGATGCAGATACGCAGTATTTT.

This clonotype was detected many times. The CDR3 DNA sequence: TGTGCCAGCAGCTTAACAGGGGGCATAGGCAATGAGCAGTTCTTC. Protein: CASSLTGGIGNEQFF. V is TRBV7-3 and J is TRBJ2-1, with TRBD1 matching 7 bases. Looked up from germline, CDR1 is SGHTA and CDR2 is FQGTGA. The CDR3 is 15 residues long. V dropped 0 bases and J dropped 6; count of bases not matched to a gene: 5.

This clonotype showed up many times. This chain joins TRBV9 and TRBJ2-1, with 7 bases lining up with TRBD1. The CDR3 contains 15 residues. J was trimmed by 5 bases and V by 3 bases; bases with no gene match: 8. Germline CDR1 is SGDLS and CDR2 is YYNGEE. The CDR3 protein is CASSAARDRNNEQFF. DNA of the CDR3: TGTGCCAGCAGCGCGGCCCGGGACAGAAACAATGAGCAGTTCTTC.

The sample holds many counts of this clonotype. The rearrangement joins TRBV29-1 to TRBJ1-2, with 7 bases lining up with TRBD1. Looked up from germline, CDR1 is SQVTM and CDR2 is ANQGSEA. J was trimmed by 5 bases and V by 6 bases; bases with no gene match: 9. There are 13 residues in the CDR3. The CDR3 here is CSVVPGTDYGYTF. CDR3 nucleotide sequence: TGCAGCGTCGTACCCGGGACAGATTATGGCTACACCTTC. Full variable domain (rest looked up from reference TRBV29-1 and TRBJ1-2): SAVISQKPSRDICQRGTSLTIQCQVDSQVTMMFWYRQQPGQSLTLIATANQGSEATYESGFVIDKFPISRPNLTFSTLTVSNMSPEDSSIYLCSVVPGTDYGYTFGSGTRLTVV.

This clonotype was seen more than once but under ten times. The genes are TRBV6-6 and TRBJ2-3; D is uncertain. CDR3 length: 12 residues. Between the trimmed V and J ends, which lost 2 bases and 6 bases, there was a span of 6 bases. Germline values: CDR1 MNHNY, CDR2 SVGAGI (reference sequence). CDR3 residues: CASSYLLDTQYF. The CDR3 DNA reads as TGTGCCAGCAGTTACCTCTTGGATACGCAGTATTTT.

By share of the sample, this clonotype is medium-sized. The chain recombines TRBV3-1 with TRBJ2-4; TRBD1 might be the D (6 bases). CDR3 length equals 20 residues. In germline, CDR1 is LGHDT, CDR2 YNNKEL (reference sequence). The V gene lost 4 bases and the J gene lost 1 base, with 26 bases spanning the gap. CDR3 bases: TGTGCCAGCAGCCCCAAGTTTGAGACAGGATTGGCCGACGCCAAAAACATTCAGTACTTC. It is translated as CASSPKFETGLADAKNIQYF.

This clonotype was observed many times. The chain joins TRBV28 to TRBJ2-7; D is possibly TRBD1 (6 bases). The CDR3 is made up of 13 amino acids. Trimming stripped 11 bases from V and 5 bases from J, with 19 bases between. CDR1 MDHEN and CDR2 SYDVKM come from the germline V gene. CDR3 amino acids: CAEGPGQTNEQYF. CDR3 nucleotides: TGTGCCGAAGGTCCGGGACAAACGAACGAGCAGTACTTC.

This clonotype occurred many times. CDR3 sequence (DNA): TGTGCCAGCAGCTTAAATCCGGGAGAGACCCAGTACTTC. Protein sequence: CASSLNPGETQYF. This rearrangement joins TRBV7-3 to TRBJ2-5; the D is unclear. Germline lookup yields CDR1 SGHTA and CDR2 FQGTGA. The CDR3 extends over 13 amino acids. V was shortened by 1 base and J by 4 bases, with 7 bases between the two germline ends.

In this sample, this clonotype turned up a few times. The V and J genes are TRBV6-1 and TRBJ2-7; possibly TRBD2 for D (5 bases). This CDR3 comprises 15 residues. Trimming cost V 5 bases and J 6 bases, with 20 bases left between them. The V gene's germline CDR1 is MNHNS and CDR2 SASEGT. This CDR3 is CASSIKWTGIGEQYF. CDR3 nucleotide sequence: TGTGCCAGCAGTATCAAATGGACGGGGATCGGCGAGCAGTACTTC.

In its sample, this clonotype was seen a few times. The gene calls are TRBV6-5 and TRBJ2-1; TRBD1 agrees at 11 bases. This CDR3 has 17 amino acids. The J segment lost 6 bases and the V segment lost 7 bases, leaving 14 bases of the junction unmatched. The germline V gene has CDR1 MNHEY and CDR2 SVGAGI. CDR3 in amino acids: CASTRGLGTGGTNEQFF. The CDR3 DNA is TGTGCCAGCACTAGGGGTTTAGGGACAGGGGGTACCAATGAGCAGTTCTTC.

The sample holds many counts of this clonotype. The rearrangement links TRBV7-6 to TRBJ2-3, with D unresolved. In germline, CDR1 is SGHVS, CDR2 FNYEAQ. V was trimmed by 0 bases and J by 1 base, leaving 5 bases between them. The CDR3 covers 14 residues. In DNA, the CDR3 is TGTGCCAGCAGCTTAGCGTGGGGCACAGATACGCAGTATTTT. Protein sequence: CASSLAWGTDTQYF.

This clonotype was seen many times. The gene calls are TRBV28 and TRBJ2-1; D might be TRBD2 (6 bases). Trimming shortened V by 1 base and J by 7 bases, and 14 bases separated the two germline ends. The length of the CDR3 is 15 residues. Per the germline V gene, CDR1 is MDHEN and CDR2 is SYDVKM. The CDR3 nucleotides are TGTGCCAGCAGTTTATCCGGGAGATTCGGGAATGAGCAGTTCTTC. Its translation is CASSLSGRFGNEQFF.

This clonotype turned up a few times. The V gene is TRBV5-1, the J gene TRBJ1-4; 8 positions agree with TRBD1. Germline CDR1 SGHRS, CDR2 YFSETQ. CDR3 length: 14 amino acids. After removal of 0 bases from V and 7 bases from J, the junction contained 2 bases not matched to a gene. CDR3 nucleotide sequence: TGCGCCAGCAGCTTGGGACAGGGGCCTGAAAAACTGTTTTTT. This gives the protein CASSLGQGPEKLFF.

The CDR3 is CASSSRDSQMNTEAFF. DNA for the CDR3: TGCGCCAGCAGCTCTAGGGACTCCCAGATGAACACTGAAGCTTTCTTT. V and J are TRBV5-1 and TRBJ1-1, with a weak D call TRBD1 (5 bases). CDR3 length: 16 residues. V was clipped by 3 bases and J by 0 bases, with 15 bases between them. The germline V gene has CDR1 SGHRS and CDR2 YFSETQ. Together with reference TRBV5-1 and TRBJ1-1, the CDR3 gives the full variable domain: KAGVTQTPRYLIKTRGQQVTLSCSPISGHRSVSWYQQTPGQGLQFLFEYFSETQRNKGNFPGRFSGRQFSNSRSEMNVSTLELGDSALYLCASSSRDSQMNTEAFFGQGTRLTVV.

This clonotype was found a few times. The chain combines TRBV6-5 with TRBJ1-6; D is perhaps TRBD1 (5 bases). CDR3 size: 16 residues. The V end was cut by 0 bases, the J end by 9 bases, with 15 bases between. CDR1 and CDR2 from the germline V gene are MNHEY and SVGAGI. This chain's CDR3 is CASSYSISREGSPLHF. CDR3 coding DNA: TGTGCCAGCAGTTACTCGATCTCCAGGGAAGGTTCACCCCTCCACTTT.

This chain joins TRBV6-5 and TRBJ2-7, with D perhaps being TRBD1 or TRBD2 (5 bases each). V gave up 0 bases and J gave up 5 bases, with 14 bases separating them. Germline CDR1 MNHEY, CDR2 SVGAGI. The CDR3 has 15 residues. CDR3 amino acids: CASSYSWGFGHEQYF. DNA of the CDR3: TGTGCCAGCAGTTACTCGTGGGGGTTTGGCCACGAGCAGTACTTC.

This clonotype turned up a few times. This chain uses TRBV5-1 with TRBJ1-2; 12 nucleotides line up with TRBD1. CDR1 and CDR2 from the germline V gene are SGHRS and YFSETQ. This CDR3 comprises 18 residues. With 1 base clipped from V and 3 bases from J, the junction kept 10 bases outside the gene matches. CDR3: CASSLLLGQGAQHYGYTF. The DNA for the CDR3 is TGCGCCAGCAGCTTGCTTCTGGGACAGGGGGCGCAGCACTATGGCTACACCTTC.

This clonotype occurred a few times. The genes are TRBV12-3 or TRBV12-4 and TRBJ2-3; perhaps TRBD2 as D (5 bases). The CDR3 sequence is 13 residues long. Trimming cost V 6 bases and J 8 bases, with 15 bases left between them. The CDR3 spells CASSPVRAATQYF. The DNA of the CDR3 is TGTGCCAGCAGCCCCGTGAGGGCGGCTACGCAGTATTTT.